The 27 T cell receptor beta chains below all came from one sample that was sequenced in a study of blood T cell repertoires in COVID-19. Method: immunoSEQ multiplex PCR; TCRdb's copy keeps in-frame clones and lacks some. This sample yields about 280,000 clones, of which around 89% are seen a single time; about 1.7% belongs to the top ten. Source material: PBMCs or T cells enriched from blood (not recorded which). The source is a woman aged 18-29 years with acute COVID-19.

The chain links TRBV2 to TRBJ2-3; 9 bases line up with TRBD1. Germline CDR1 is SNHLY and CDR2 is FYNNEI. After removal of 9 bases from V and 0 bases from J, the junction contained 4 bases not matched to a gene. CDR3 size: 14 residues. The CDR3, as DNA: TGTGCCAGTCACAGGGGGCGTAGCACAGATACGCAGTATTTT. Translating gives CASHRGRSTDTQYF.

The rearrangement joins TRBV5-4 to TRBJ2-5, with a tentative D call TRBD2 (7 bases). The CDR3 totals 15 residues. V gave up 4 bases and J gave up 5 bases, with 18 bases separating them. Germline values: CDR1 SGHNT, CDR2 YYREEE (reference sequence). CDR3 region: CASSPWGGRTETQYF. CDR3 bases: TGTGCCAGCAGCCCCTGGGGGGGGCGGACGGAGACCCAGTACTTC. Complete variable domain (other parts from reference TRBV5-4 and TRBJ2-5): ETGVTQSPTHLIKTRGQQVTLRCSSQSGHNTVSWYQQALGQGPQFIFQYYREEENGRGNFPPRFSGLQFPNYSSELNVNALELDDSALYLCASSPWGGRTETQYFGPGTRLLVL.

CDR3 amino acids: CASSDGQGTNEKLFF. CDR3 sequence (DNA): TGTGCCAGCAGTGACGGACAGGGCACTAATGAAAAACTGTTTTTT. This chain uses TRBV25-1 with TRBJ1-4, with 8 bases lining up with TRBD1. Germline lookup yields CDR1 MGHDK and CDR2 SYGVNS. The J segment lost 2 bases and the V segment lost 3 bases, leaving 2 bases of the junction unmatched. The CDR3 extends over 15 amino acids. Variable domain in full (rest from reference TRBV25-1 and TRBJ1-4): EADIYQTPRYLVIGTGKKITLECSQTMGHDKMYWYQQDPGMELHLIHYSYGVNSTEKGDLSSESTVSRIRTEHFPLTLESARPSHTSQYLCASSDGQGTNEKLFFGSGTQLSVL.

This clone occurred a few times. The gene calls are TRBV4-1 and TRBJ1-5; D uncertain. Trimming shortened V by 4 bases and J by 5 bases, and 9 bases separated the two germline ends. Germline V gene lookup returns CDR1 MGHRA and CDR2 YSYEKL. The CDR3 is 13 amino acids. The DNA for the CDR3 is TGCGCCAGCAGCCGGAAGAGGGATCAGCCCCAGCATTTT. It is translated as CASSRKRDQPQHF.

This clone was detected ten times or more. This chain joins TRBV4-2 and TRBJ2-7; TRBD1 aligns across 8 bases. Trimming removed 1 base from V and 3 bases from J; junction bases left unmatched: 5. The CDR3 contains 15 residues. Germline CDR1 is LGHNA and CDR2 is YNFKEQ. The CDR3 DNA is TGTGCCAGCAGCCAAGCCTTTGGGACAGGCTACGAGCAGTACTTC. Translating it yields CASSQAFGTGYEQYF.

This chain connects TRBV2 to TRBJ2-1; TRBD1 matches at 8 bases. The CDR3 sequence is 11 residues long. Trimming took 11 bases from V and 5 from J; bases not matched to a gene: 2. In germline, CDR1 is SNHLY, CDR2 FYNNEI. CDR3 DNA sequence: TGTGCCCTGGGACAGGACAATGAGCAGTTCTTC. As protein: CALGQDNEQFF. The variable domain in full, with the rest retrieved from reference TRBV2 and TRBJ2-1, is EPEVTQTPSHQVTQMGQEVILRCVPISNHLYFYWYRQILGQKVEFLVSFYNNEISEKSEIFDDQFSVERPDGSNFTLKIRSTKLEDSAMYFCALGQDNEQFFGPGTRLTVL.

This clone has only one observation. The chain employs TRBV28 and TRBJ2-3; D perhaps matches TRBD2 (7 bases). The CDR3 sequence is 16 residues long. Trimming cost V 5 bases and J 8 bases, with 23 bases left between them. The germline V gene encodes CDR1 MDHEN and CDR2 SYDVKM. The CDR3 loop is CASSPRRGGERGTQYF. CDR3 sequence (DNA): TGTGCCAGCAGTCCCCGTCGAGGGGGGGAAAGGGGTACGCAGTATTTT.

The chain has TRBV7-9 and TRBJ1-1; TRBD1 aligns across 9 bases. The V segment lost 5 bases and the J segment 1 base; nucleotides outside the gene matches: 14. The germline V gene has CDR1 SEHNR and CDR2 FQNEAQ (reference sequence). The CDR3 is 18 amino acids. The CDR3 nucleotides read TGTGCCAGCAGCACCCCGGGACAGGGATTTTGGGAGAACACTGAAGCTTTCTTT. It yields the protein CASSTPGQGFWENTEAFF.

The chain employs TRBV5-4 and TRBJ2-3; D is uncertain. Germline V lookup: CDR1 SGHNT, CDR2 YYREEE (reference sequence). V shed 3 bases and J shed 0 bases, with 11 bases lying between them. The CDR3 has 15 amino acids. The CDR3 bases are TGTGCCAGCAGCTACGTGGGCTCTAGCACAGATACGCAGTATTTT. It yields the protein CASSYVGSSTDTQYF.

V usage is TRBV5-1 and J usage is TRBJ2-1, with 7 nucleotides matching TRBD2. Germline CDR1 reads SGHRS; CDR2 reads YFSETQ. V shed 5 bases and J 8 bases; nucleotides not matched to a gene: 16. This CDR3 spans 16 amino acids. The CDR3 DNA follows: TGCGCCAGCAGAGAGGCTGCGGGAGTTCAGTACGATGAGCAGTTCTTC. Residues: CASREAAGVQYDEQFF.

The chain is built from TRBV30 and TRBJ1-1; no firm D call. The CDR3 extends over 11 amino acids. Germline assignment: CDR1 GTSNPN and CDR2 SVGIG (reference sequence). The ends were cut back, 2 bases at V and 7 bases at J, with 8 bases in the middle. The CDR3 is CAWSQTREAFF. The DNA for the CDR3 is TGTGCCTGGAGTCAAACACGTGAAGCTTTCTTT.

J is TRBJ1-2 and V is TRBV7-9; 10 positions match TRBD1. V trimming: 2 bases; J trimming: 3 bases; junction bases outside the gene matches: 6. Germline CDR1 SEHNR, CDR2 FQNEAQ (reference sequence). The CDR3 has 16 residues. The CDR3 sequence: CASSLLVGQGDYGYTF. As DNA, the CDR3 is TGTGCCAGCAGCTTATTAGTCGGACAGGGGGACTATGGCTACACCTTC.

J is TRBJ1-2 and V is TRBV7-9; D is perhaps TRBD1 (5 bases). The germline V and J ends were trimmed by 3 bases and 5 bases, with 16 bases remaining between them. The CDR3 is made up of 15 amino acids. The germline gives CDR1 SEHNR, CDR2 FQNEAQ (reference sequence). CDR3 nucleotide sequence: TGTGCCAGCAGCTTGAGTTCGGCCAGGGCGTATGGCTACACCTTC. Translation: CASSLSSARAYGYTF.

This chain uses TRBV9 with TRBJ2-1; 7 bases agree with TRBD2. The germline gives CDR1 SGDLS, CDR2 YYNGEE. The CDR3 contains 15 residues. V lost 0 bases, J lost 11 bases, and 11 bases stayed unmatched. The CDR3 coding sequence is TGTGCCAGCAGCGTAGACTCCGGCGGGAGTTTTAAGCAGTTCTTC. The encoded protein is CASSVDSGGSFKQFF.

This chain links TRBV13 with TRBJ2-2; D call uncertain. There are 12 residues in the CDR3. Per the germline V gene, CDR1 is PRHDT and CDR2 is FYEKMQ (reference sequence). V lost 5 bases and J lost 7, with 8 bases in between. CDR3 in amino acids: CASSLRNGELFF. In nucleotides, the CDR3 is TGTGCCAGCAGCCTGCGGAACGGGGAGCTGTTTTTT.

The chain couples TRBV27 to TRBJ1-2; possibly TRBD1 for D (5 bases). This CDR3 contains 12 residues. Germline CDR1 MNHEY, CDR2 SMNVEV (reference sequence). Deletions cut 7 bases from V and 5 bases from J, with 11 bases between. The CDR3 reads CASKGAGYGYTF. The CDR3, as DNA: TGTGCCAGCAAAGGGGCAGGGTATGGCTACACCTTC.

The V gene is TRBV10-3, the J gene TRBJ1-1; 7 bases match TRBD1. This CDR3 comprises 15 residues. From germline, CDR1 is ENHRY and CDR2 SYGVKD. With 6 bases clipped from V and 4 bases from J, the junction kept 11 bases outside the gene matches. CDR3 in amino acids: CAISGAGTAVTEAFF. The CDR3 DNA follows: TGTGCCATCAGCGGGGCCGGGACAGCCGTCACTGAAGCTTTCTTT.

The chain joins TRBV4-2 to TRBJ2-3; D perhaps matches TRBD1 (5 bases). The CDR3 consists of 17 residues. V lost 1 base to trimming and J lost 3 bases, with 17 bases between them. CDR1 LGHNA and CDR2 YNFKEQ come from the germline V gene. CDR3 residues: CASSQAFQGRETDTQYF. In nucleotides, the CDR3 is TGTGCCAGCAGCCAAGCGTTTCAGGGCAGAGAGACAGATACGCAGTATTTT.

The chain combines TRBV7-6 with TRBJ1-4; TRBD1 matches 9 bases. CDR1 is SGHVS and CDR2 is FNYEAQ in the germline V gene. Losses at the gene ends were 4 bases for V and 8 bases for J; bases not matched to a gene: 8. This CDR3 has 15 amino acids. CDR3 in amino acids: CASSYVTGGYEKLFF. The CDR3 nucleotides read TGTGCCAGCAGCTATGTTACAGGGGGCTACGAAAAACTGTTTTTT. The variable domain in full, with the rest retrieved from reference TRBV7-6 and TRBJ1-4, is GAGVSQSPRYKVTKRGQDVALRCDPISGHVSLYWYRQALGQGPEFLTYFNYEAQQDKSGLPNDRFSAERPEGSISTLTIQRTEQRDSAMYRCASSYVTGGYEKLFFGSGTQLSVL.

The rearrangement uses TRBV29-1 and TRBJ1-3, with D tentatively TRBD1 (6 bases). CDR1 and CDR2 from the germline V gene are SQVTM and ANQGSEA. Deletions cut 5 bases from V and 3 bases from J, with 11 bases between. This CDR3 is built from 13 residues. The CDR3 nucleotides are TGCAGCGTTCGGGGGGCTGGTGGAAACACCATATATTTT. Its translation is CSVRGAGGNTIYF.

The chain recombines TRBV7-9 with TRBJ1-6, with TRBD1 identical over 9 bases. This CDR3 spans 16 amino acids. CDR1 and CDR2 from the germline V gene are SEHNR and FQNEAQ (reference sequence). J lost 8 bases, V lost 5 bases, and 10 bases had no gene match. The CDR3 reads CASSPSTGGPYSPLHF. In DNA, the CDR3 is TGTGCCAGCAGCCCCTCGACAGGGGGGCCCTATTCACCCCTCCACTTT.

The V gene is TRBV27, the J gene TRBJ2-7, with 15 bases lining up with TRBD2. The CDR3 sequence is 17 residues long. V shed 5 bases, J shed 6 bases, and the junction held 11 bases outside the gene matches. The germline gives CDR1 MNHEY, CDR2 SMNVEV (reference sequence). The CDR3 is CASSLYGTSGRRVEQYF. The CDR3 DNA reads as TGTGCCAGCAGTCTCTACGGGACTAGCGGGAGGAGGGTCGAGCAGTACTTC.

V and J are TRBV5-1 and TRBJ2-4, with 16 bases that match TRBD2. Trimming cost V 4 bases and J 4 bases; bases outside gene matches: 11. The germline gives CDR1 SGHRS, CDR2 YFSETQ. The CDR3 is made up of 19 amino acids. CDR3 residues: CASSPNPGLAGGQKNIQYF. CDR3 nucleotides: TGCGCCAGCAGCCCCAATCCGGGACTAGCGGGGGGGCAGAAAAACATTCAGTACTTC.

The chain links TRBV4-1 to TRBJ1-1; the D gene is possibly TRBD1 (6 bases). Trimming left V 1 base short and J 1 base short, with 13 bases between. CDR1 is MGHRA, CDR2 YSYEKL, per germline. This CDR3 is 16 amino acids long. The CDR3 is CASSQAAGVSNTEAFF. In nucleotides, the CDR3 is TGCGCCAGCAGCCAAGCGGCAGGGGTCTCGAACACTGAAGCTTTCTTT.

The chain has TRBV7-2 and TRBJ2-3; 15 bases align to TRBD2. The germline V gene has CDR1 SGHTA and CDR2 FQGNSA. The CDR3 loop spans 16 amino acids. Trimming removed 6 bases from V and 4 bases from J; junction bases left unmatched: 5. The CDR3: CASRKGTSGRPDTQYF. The DNA for the CDR3 is TGTGCCAGCAGAAAGGGGACTAGCGGGAGGCCAGATACGCAGTATTTT.

V and J are TRBV27 and TRBJ2-7; 12 bases map to TRBD2. The length of the CDR3 is 15 residues. Germline CDR1 is MNHEY and CDR2 is SMNVEV (reference sequence). V lost 4 bases to trimming and J lost 3 bases; unmatched junction nucleotides: 4. Written as DNA, the CDR3 is TGTGCCAGCAGTTCCCTAGCGGGAGGGGACTACGAGCAGTACTTC. Its translation: CASSSLAGGDYEQYF.

The chain's CDR3 is CASSERRTGGANGYTF. Here the CDR3 DNA reads TGTGCCAGCAGTGAGAGACGGACAGGGGGCGCAAATGGCTACACCTTC. V and J are TRBV6-1 and TRBJ1-2; 11 bases map to TRBD1. In germline, CDR1 is MNHNS, CDR2 SASEGT. The junction had 9 bases not matched to a gene; V was cut back by 3 bases and J by 6 bases. The CDR3 runs to 16 residues.